The present TCR beta chain was sequenced within a study of cytomegalovirus exposure and HLA in healthy donors (dated by TCRdb to 2015 to 2018). The study in broad terms: An earlier analysis of more than 550 of the donors reported around 280 Gb of sequence data and 117 million unique TCR beta sequences obtained from about 179 million T cells. The study combined high-throughput TCR immunosequencing, statistical association of individual TCRs with disease status, and machine learning to predict cytomegalovirus infection status. Genome-wide SNP genotypes for about 65% of the 666 donors were used in a later genetic analysis, which treated that subset as a discovery cohort. On average, roughly 250,000 unique TCR beta nucleotide sequences were sequenced per donor among about 400 genotyped donors of the cohort, with roughly 18% of those sequences being non-productive. All discovery cohort repertoires had been generated on a single sequencing platform. In a later analysis, previously published TCR beta repertoires from 500 to 750 donors were re-analyzed and high-resolution HLA genotyping was added so that TCR occurrence patterns could be studied. The study was designed to test whether signatures of past pathogen exposure could be identified by cataloging public T cell receptors. Roughly 5 DR-DQ haplotypes were handled as single units for association and clustering, since linkage in the cohort was strong. Typing coverage varied by locus: roughly 620-640 donors for A, B, C, DRB1 and DQB1; about 520 for DQA1; nearly 610 for DPA1; around 450 for DPB1. An early release covering some 640 HLA-typed donors comprised about 320 gigabases of sequencing data and roughly 86 million unique TCR sequences. HLA typing included class I and class II loci at four-digit resolution. Donor age, sex, ethnicity and CMV serostatus were compiled alongside the repertoire data. In an earlier analysis of 550 to 700 of the donors, high-throughput TCR beta sequencing was used to judge whether each TCR beta V gene segment behaved as functional or pseudogenic. Using immunosequencing, the study profiled T cell repertoires from about 650 subjects and related those repertoires to cytomegalovirus serostatus. The later analysis used no new phenotypic data to find candidate immune exposures, relying instead on TCR beta sequences and their occurrence across donors. Besides the first cohort of 550 to 750 subjects, a separate validation cohort made up of roughly 130 different subjects was used. Among the roughly 400 genotyped donors, under 90% belonged to the genetic ancestry cluster associated with self-reported Caucasian donors.

Worth noting for this clone: Its recognized antigen is unknown.

The library relied on the immunoSEQ multiplex PCR assay. For the multiplex PCR, a mixture combining 60 forward primers for TCR Vbeta segments and 13 reverse primers for TCR Jbeta segments was used. A multiplex PCR assay on genomic DNA amplified the CDR3 region of rearranged TCR beta genes. The Illumina HiSeq System was used to sequence the amplified TCR beta libraries as 87-base-pair reads. The study's own analysis went as follows. A later analysis tallied tens of millions of unique TCR beta chains across the 666 repertoires, and some 10 million of those chains were shared by two or more donors. Raw reads were error-corrected and collapsed into unique sequences with a nearest-neighbor algorithm that merged closely related sequences to remove PCR and sequencing errors. To assign V, D and J gene segments, CDR3 sequences were aligned to IMGT reference sequences. Each retained sequence needed at least a six-nucleotide match to both a V gene segment and a J gene segment. A rearrangement counted as productive if the CDR3 had no stop codons and remained in frame with V and J, and every other rearrangement counted as non-productive. CDR3 was defined by IMGT convention, running from the second conserved V-encoded cysteine to the conserved J-encoded phenylalanine. In an earlier analysis of roughly 610 of the donors, sequences lacking an unambiguous match to a single V gene segment were excluded. An earlier analysis of roughly 590 of the donors called V segments functional above 56.7% productive rearrangements and segregating when the between-donor standard deviation exceeded 5%. A statistical classification framework was built to diagnose cytomegalovirus status from the catalog of TCR beta chain sequences. In a later analysis, TCR nucleotide sequences were compared against IMGT/GENE-DB human TR gene sequences so that V and J genes could be assigned. In a later analysis, CDR3 sequences and most-parsimonious VDJ recombination scenarios were assigned using the TCRdist pipeline. A later analysis defined each TCR beta chain by its CDR3 amino acid sequence plus V-gene family, and excluded reads lacking a unique V-gene family. In a later analysis, 450 to 600 highly shared, low-generation-probability nucleotide sequences were removed to address suspected cross-contamination and a sequencing artifact. A later analysis calculated a clonal expansion index for each public chain from normalized within-repertoire ranks of inferred template counts. Generation probabilities in a later analysis came from a VDJ recombination model fitted to out-of-frame rearrangements, and those results were checked against IGoR. In a later analysis, hypergeometric tests were used to score TCR-TCR, TCR-HLA and TCR-CMV co-occurrence, with a repertoire-size bias correction applied to TCR pairs. A later analysis estimated false discovery rates by permuting HLA or CMV assignments 20 times. A later analysis grouped co-occurring TCRs with DBSCAN, adding TCRdist sequence similarity when clustering within HLA-allele-positive subsets. Co-occurrence clustering excluded repertoires with fewer than 30,000 or more than 120,000 public chains, plus five with anomalous nucleotide sharing. Held by TCRdb, this immuneACCESS table contains in-frame sequences only and omits some clones. Under half of the omission traces to an unresolved V gene where checked; the cause of the rest is unknown. That table is the source of V, J and clone size, and D and trimming were worked out from the DNA. The sample table on file contains about 160,000 clones. The ten top clones hold about 2.2% of the sample.

From the cysteine up to the phenylalanine, the CDR3 has a length of 19 residues. The DNA shown is the 57-base CDR3, in frame from base 1. Trimming at the junction amounts to 5 bases on V and 0 bases on J, and the germline ends lie 20 bases apart. CDR1 and CDR2, looked up from the germline V gene (reference sequence), are SEHNR and FQNEAQ. On the study overall, not on this receptor specifically: At a false discovery rate of 0.05, a later analysis linked 15,000 to 20,000 TCR beta sequences to specific HLA alleles. A later analysis found that TCR association rates varied across HLA loci, with DRB1 alleles showing the most associated TCRs and HLA-C alleles the fewest. The classifier was reported to diagnose cytomegalovirus status with high specificity and sensitivity in both the original cohort and the validation cohort. Most TCR sequences were observed very rarely across donors, whereas some public TCRs were present in many individuals. In a later analysis, HLA-associated TCR beta chains were found to be more clonally expanded and to have lower generation probabilities than equally common non-associated chains. The study listed around 160 TCR beta chains as associated with cytomegalovirus. Broadly in line with IMGT annotations, most TCR beta V segments showed up in productive rearrangements about 87% or about 30% of the time in an earlier analysis of a few hundred of the donors. A later genetic analysis reported fewer N-insertions in productive TCRs among donors in an Asian-associated ancestry cluster than the approximately 670-donor mean. A group of highly shared sequence variants was considered likely to be a technical artifact of the sequencing pipeline. The presence/absence analyses assumed that sequencing depth was roughly uniform across donors, and that assumption may not be true. In vitro tests confirmed that a few of the cytomegalovirus-associated TCR beta chains recognize cytomegalovirus antigens. Roughly 17 rarely observed V segments, including chromosome 9 orphons, were excluded from the earlier analysis of 550 to 700 of the donors because counts were too low. When HLA alleles, especially DR and DQ, strongly co-occurred, attributing TCR associations to individual alleles was difficult. V-gene and J-gene trimming of TCR beta chains was associated with a missense DCLRE1C variant in a later genetic analysis, and the association was replicated in an independent cohort. Most CMV-associated TCR beta chains appeared to be HLA-restricted in a later analysis, and the HLA associations seemed to be driven largely by CMV exposure. Several of the top co-occurrence clusters appeared to be linked to parvovirus B19, influenza, CMV and Epstein-Barr virus, according to a later analysis. Some IMGT-functional V segments, including TRBV6-2 and TRBV6-3, could not be distinguished by the 87-base-pair reads and were therefore excluded. A further reported finding was that TCR beta sequences accurately predicted the HLA-A and HLA-B alleles for most subjects in the first cohort. It was suggested by the authors that the approach could potentially be generalized to other disease states and immunological phenotypes. Because some donors lacked HLA typing at each locus, the association tests relied only on the typed subset. CMV serostatus was the only immune exposure information available for the cohort. Correlated functional status among segregating V segments might be attributable to linkage disequilibrium, but an unknown experimental factor could not be ruled out. The cohort was sequenced for TCR beta chains only, and without alpha or paired-chain data the features that could be detected were limited.

The cohort comprised around 690 healthy bone marrow donors. At the time of sampling, all cohort members were nominally healthy, though unrecorded immune exposures were likely present. The donor tested CMV seronegative and was one of the 352 seronegative cohort members. Each donor provided a peripheral blood sample, and peripheral blood mononuclear cells were used for TCR beta sequencing. Genomic DNA extraction from the blood cell samples was performed with the Qiagen DNeasy Blood Extraction Kit. Sequencing input: PBMCs. Recombination joined TRBV7-9 with TRBJ1-6, with no D gene named confidently. The receptor was isolated from a man aged 25 to 40 in good health and CMV-seronegative. The CDR3 reads CASSPIGGGIYSYNSPLHF. The nucleotides are TGTGCCAGCAGCCCGATCGGAGGCGGAATTTACTCCTATAATTCACCCCTCCACTTT. With the portions outside the CDR3 filled from the reference TRBV7-9 and TRBJ1-6 genes, the complete variable region becomes DTGVSQNPRHKITKRGQNVTFRCDPISEHNRLYWYRQTLGQGPEFLTYFQNEAQLEKSRLLSDRFSAERPKGSFSTLEIQRTEQGDSAMYLCASSPIGGGIYSYNSPLHFGNGTRLTVT.